This T cell receptor (beta chain) was recorded in a study of blood T cell repertoires in COVID-19. Turning to the study itself: T cells, B-cell-depleted T cells, or PBMCs supplied cDNA or gDNA.

Authors' data handling: Cell counts per sample came from amplifying reference gene primers. Sequenced by immunoSEQ multiplex PCR; TCRdb stores in-frame clones only, minus some. The V and J calls and clone size come from that table; D and trimming were worked out from the DNA. The table has about 250,000 clones, 85% seen once; the top ten hold approximately 8.6%. This CDR3 has 12 amino acids. V was clipped by 4 bases and J by 9 bases; unmatched bases: 4. Germline V CDR1 and CDR2: SGHDT, YYEEEE. The study recruited people aged about 18 to 95 years across around 24 US areas. Cohorts were based on clinical histories the participants reported. This clone appeared many times.

The sequencing input was PBMCs or T cells enriched from blood (not recorded which). This clonotype originated in a woman between 45 and 65 years old with acute COVID-19. The rearrangement uses TRBV5-6 and TRBJ2-7, with 10 positions matching TRBD1. In DNA form, the CDR3 reads TGTGCCAGCAGCCTGGGGGACAGGGGGCAGTACTTC. It codes for CASSLGDRGQYF.